The source of this TCR beta chain is a study of blood T cell repertoires in COVID-19. Overall study: PBMCs, B-cell-depleted T cells, or T cells were the source of the cDNA or gDNA that made up the material.

CDR1 LGHDT and CDR2 YNNKEL come from the germline V gene (reference sequence). There are 13 residues in the CDR3. With V trimmed by 5 bases and J by 8 bases, 8 bases remained unmatched. Original processing methods: For nucleated cells, counts were estimated from reference gene primer amplification. TCRdb's table, derived via immunoSEQ multiplex PCR, lists solely in-frame clones and lacks some. The D gene and trimming were derived from the DNA, and the V and J assignments and clone size from that table. The sample records some 320,000 clones, more than 90% being singletons. The sequenced material came from PBMCs or T cells enriched from blood (not recorded which). The sequence was collected from a man in his sixties who had recovered from COVID-19. The chain carries TRBV3-1 (or the pseudogene TRBV3-2) and TRBJ1-1; 7 bases line up with TRBD1. CDR3 coding DNA: TGTGCCAGCAGCAGACAGGGAGAAGAGGAAGCTTTCTTT. Its protein is CASSRQGEEEAFF.